One T cell receptor (beta chain) is described in this entry. Its antigen is unknown. This sample is part of a study of T cell responses to AZD1222 COVID-19 vaccine. General observations from the study: Repertoire sampling happened only post peak T cell response.

The CDR3 totals 11 residues. Trimming pared 9 bases from V and 8 bases from J, leaving 13 bases between. Clones were read by immunoSEQ multiplex PCR, and TCRdb kept only the in-frame ones, dropping some. The data contain approximately 110,000 clones, 87% of them singletons. This TCR came from an adult who received the AZD1222 COVID-19 vaccine. The sequencing here drew on peripheral blood, taken 28 days after the second AZD1222 dose. The chain couples TRBV12-3 or TRBV12-4 to TRBJ1-2; no clear D gene. This CDR3 is CASHRGSGYTF. The CDR3 DNA is TGTGCCAGTCATCGGGGTTCGGGCTACACCTTC.